This entry is about one T cell receptor (beta chain). These data come from a study of blood T cells in healthy people across ages. About the research overall: Roughly one uniquely barcoded beta molecule per two T cells was captured.

Primers used in a second PCR of about 7 to 12 cycles were a sample-barcoded 5' primer and a J-beta primer mix. TCRdb re-derived calls from the 5' RACE reads in MiXCR, one entry per CDR3 protein. The sample has around 800,000 distinct CDR3 sequences, 50% to 65% seen once. Deletions cut 2 bases from V and 6 bases from J, with 13 bases between. Germline V lookup: CDR1 DFQATT, CDR2 SNEGSKA (reference sequence). There are 13 residues in the CDR3. V usage is TRBV20-1 and J usage is TRBJ1-1; D not resolved. This receptor was obtained from a man aged 80 or over in good health. Sequences were obtained from blood. This CDR3 is CSARSLGSSEAFF. Here the CDR3 DNA reads TGCAGTGCTAGAAGTCTCGGAAGCTCTGAAGCTTTCTTT.